This TCR beta chain originates from a study of T-cell memory formation after mild COVID-19. The CDR3 runs 13 residues. The germline V gene encodes CDR1 SQVTM and CDR2 ANQGSEA. Trimming left V 5 bases short and J 4 bases short, with 14 bases between. It was 5'RACE with constant-segment primers that produced the TCR alpha and TCR beta cDNA libraries, which carried sample barcodes and UMIs. TCRdb ran MiXCR on the 5' RACE reads and lists one entry per CDR3 protein. Of roughly 100,000 distinct CDR3 sequences detected, 15% to 20% appear once; the ten largest clones hold 28%. This sequence originates from an adult woman who had mild COVID-19 (a few samples of this study predate the infection). Cell type and time point are not known. The J gene is TRBJ1-2, the V gene TRBV29-1; D gene uncertain. The sample was PBMCs or a T cell subset sorted from them (not recorded which). In DNA form, the CDR3 reads TGCAGCGTTCTGGACGGCGAATCCTATGGCTACACCTTC. It translates to CSVLDGESYGYTF.